This T cell receptor beta chain was sequenced in a study of cytomegalovirus exposure and HLA in healthy donors. Overall study findings and caveats: In a later analysis, about 17,000 TCR beta sequences were associated with HLA alleles at 0.05 false discovery rate. Later on, a genetic analysis was performed. It linked a missense variant in DCLRE1C with V- and J-gene trimming of TCR beta. It was only CMV serostatus that was available as immune exposure information.

Details on this clone: Its matching antigen is unknown.

The CDR3 spans 18 residues. V shed 0 bases and J 6 bases; nucleotides not matched to a gene: 14. The germline gives CDR1 SGHRS, CDR2 YFSETQ. The PCR used 60 Vbeta and 13 Jbeta primers. Clones were read by immunoSEQ multiplex PCR, and TCRdb kept only the in-frame ones, dropping some. The profile covers approximately 89,000 clones, with less than 65% appearing a single time and around 5.5% taken by the ten largest. Material: PBMCs. The clonotype originates from a woman aged 30 to 39 in good health and CMV-seropositive. The chain couples TRBV5-1 to TRBJ2-3; 9 bases fit TRBD2. The CDR3 region has the DNA TGCGCCAGCAGCTTGGAGGGACTAGCTCCCTTGAAAGGCGATACGCAGTATTTT. This encodes CASSLEGLAPLKGDTQYF. Full variable domain (remainder filled in from reference TRBV5-1 and TRBJ2-3): KAGVTQTPRYLIKTRGQQVTLSCSPISGHRSVSWYQQTPGQGLQFLFEYFSETQRNKGNFPGRFSGRQFSNSRSEMNVSTLELGDSALYLCASSLEGLAPLKGDTQYFGPGTRLTVL.